These 8 T cell receptor beta chains originate from one sample sequenced in a study of T cell repertoires in cytomegalovirus infection. From the reads, TCRdb called clonotypes with MiXCR, one entry per CDR3 protein. Among fewer than 350,000 distinct CDR3 sequences listed, over 7.5% were seen once. The material sequenced was PBMCs. These receptors were obtained from a human donor in good health (CMV status not recorded). Some clones in this sample may be carry-over from other donors' samples.

The chain employs TRBV7-3 and TRBJ1-6, with D maybe TRBD1 (5 bases). The V gene's germline CDR1 is SGHTA and CDR2 FQGTGA. Trimming removed 0 bases at V and 14 bases at J, with 17 bases between. CDR3 length: 15 amino acids. CDR3 in DNA: TGTGCCAGCAGCTTAACCTGGCAGGGTCACTCATCCCTCCACTTT. Translating it yields CASSLTWQGHSSLHF.

The chain uses TRBV27 and TRBJ2-3; D is perhaps TRBD2 (6 bases). Germline loops: CDR1 MNHEY, CDR2 SMNVEV (reference sequence). Trimming left V 0 bases short and J 6 bases short, with 19 bases between. The CDR3 sequence is 17 residues long. The CDR3 is CASSLSGGGGIGDTQYF. The DNA of the CDR3 is TGTGCCAGCAGTTTATCGGGAGGAGGAGGCATCGGCGATACGCAGTATTTT.

As concerns this clonotype: One base away lies a much larger clone, so this may be a sequencing read error. The gene calls are TRBV7-2 and TRBJ2-7, with D possibly being TRBD1 (5 bases). In germline, CDR1 is SGHTA, CDR2 FQGNSA. The CDR3 extends over 15 amino acids. The V and J ends lost 1 base and 5 bases respectively, with 15 bases between them. In nucleotides, the CDR3 is TGTGCCAGCAGCTTAGGGGGCGCTGGGTTCGACGAGCAGTACTTC. It translates to CASSLGGAGFDEQYF.

The J gene is TRBJ1-1, the V gene TRBV28; D is perhaps TRBD1 (5 bases). V was cut by 4 bases and J by 1 base, with 13 bases left in between. The CDR3 sequence is 15 residues long. From germline, CDR1 is MDHEN and CDR2 SYDVKM. CDR3 in DNA: TGTGCCAGCAGTTGGCAGGGCATGGCGAACACTGAAGCTTTCTTT. This encodes CASSWQGMANTEAFF.

The chain joins TRBV2 to TRBJ2-7; no definite D call. Germline CDR1 SNHLY, CDR2 FYNNEI. V was cut by 1 base and J by 8 bases, with 15 bases left in between. The CDR3 is made up of 14 amino acids. The chain's CDR3 is CASSEDLRPAKQYF. The DNA for the CDR3 is TGTGCCAGCAGTGAAGACCTAAGACCCGCGAAGCAGTACTTC.

Ten or more counts support this clonotype. This chain joins TRBV10-3 and TRBJ2-3; TRBD2 aligns across 10 bases. This CDR3 has 14 amino acids. V lost 6 bases and J lost 1; bases outside the gene matches: 1. Germline assignment: CDR1 ENHRY and CDR2 SYGVKD. The CDR3 loop is CAIRTSGGTDTQYF. The CDR3 nucleotides are TGTGCCATCAGAACTAGCGGGGGCACAGATACGCAGTATTTT.

This clonotype was recorded many times. This chain uses TRBV20-1 with TRBJ2-7; tentative D call: TRBD1 (6 bases). Between the trimmed V and J ends, which lost 5 bases and 6 bases, there was a span of 20 bases. CDR3 length equals 14 residues. Germline CDR1 reads DFQATT; CDR2 reads SNEGSKA (reference sequence). The CDR3 loop is CSACRDRLGGEQYF. In DNA, the CDR3 is TGCAGTGCTTGTAGGGACCGCCTAGGGGGCGAGCAGTACTTC.

As for this clonotype: This may arise from a read error, as a much more abundant clone is one base away. The chain links TRBV7-2 to TRBJ1-5, with D maybe TRBD1 (5 bases). The CDR3 is 16 amino acids. Germline CDR1 is SGHTA and CDR2 is FQGNSA. Trimming took 3 bases from V and 5 from J, leaving 17 bases between them. The CDR3 region has the DNA TGTGCCAGCAGCTTCTGGGGGAGGGGCGGCTATCAGCCCCAGCATTTT. Amino acids: CASSFWGRGGYQPQHF.